This TCR beta chain was sequenced in a study of T cell repertoires in cytomegalovirus infection (dated by TCRdb to 2018 to 2020). In the study overall: Recently identified HLA-C-restricted CMV epitopes, whose presentation resists viral immunomodulation, were targeted by peptide stimulations together with well-studied HLA-B-restricted epitopes. Donor HLA type was relevant to the analysis, because carriage of CMV infection together with the matching HLA type was indicated by public TCR beta signatures. The research as a whole found: In both this cohort and an independent cohort of 300 to 450 donors, the cumulative frequency of public TCR beta family members distinguished carriers of CMV infection plus the relevant HLA type. The ex vivo response was dominated by HLA-C-restricted CMV-specific TCR beta clonotypes, which also provided the single most frequent clonotype in two of eight donors.

Interpreted using the paper, the treatment or condition label stands for: in vitro stimulation with specific CMV peptide epitopes to enrich CMV-specific T cells. The germline V gene gives CDR1 as MNHEY and CDR2 as SVGAGI. V sheds 7 bases and J sheds 9 bases, leaving 23 bases between their ends. The CDR3 measures 15 amino acids from cysteine to phenylalanine. Of the read, only the CDR3 DNA is kept; its 45 bases are in frame from base 1. The listed sequencing device is Illumina HiSeq 1500. Using fastp at Q25 and MiXCR, TCRdb reprocessed the public reads and kept productive beta chains. Rows with one shared CDR3 protein collapse into an entry with the most common genes and DNA. Within this sample are 900,000 to 950,000 distinct CDR3 sequences, with about 33% of them counted one time only. 13% of the sample is in the top ten clones. Concerning this clonotype: Its antigen remains undetermined. The sample holds no much larger clone one base away, and base qualities are not on file.

The V and J genes are TRBV6-5 and TRBJ2-3; a weak D assignment points to TRBD2 (5 bases agree). Sample: cultured CD8+ T cells from PBMCs, taken from culture after CMV antigen stimulation. This TCR came from a human donor in good health (CMV status not recorded). Some clones in this sample may be carry-over from other donors' samples. The DNA sequence is given as TGTGCCAGCATCTCGCGGACGGGCAAGGGAGAAACGCAGTATTTT. This sequence encodes CASISRTGKGETQYF.